This TCR beta chain stems from a study of CD8 T cells in ankylosing spondylitis. Whole-study findings and limits: Within matched ankylosing spondylitis synovial fluid, disease-linked clones were reportedly significantly enriched.

This CDR3 is built from 13 residues. The germline V and J ends were trimmed by 3 bases and 7 bases, with 10 bases remaining between them. Germline V gene data show CDR1 as DFQATT and CDR2 as SNEGSKA (reference sequence). TCRdb ran MiXCR on the 5' RACE reads and lists one entry per CDR3 protein. The table records 250,000 to 400,000 distinct CDR3 sequences, more than 9% of them present only once. This clonotype was seen ten or more times. Its antigen remains unknown. The sequencing sample was made of blood, either unsorted or a sorted T cell fraction (not recorded which). This sequence originates from a female donor with ankylosing spondylitis or in good health (not recorded which). This chain uses TRBV20-1 with TRBJ1-6, with a weak D call TRBD1 (5 bases). CDR3 sequence: CSASATDNSPLHF. The CDR3 DNA reads TGCAGTGCTAGCGCGACAGACAATTCACCCCTCCACTTT.